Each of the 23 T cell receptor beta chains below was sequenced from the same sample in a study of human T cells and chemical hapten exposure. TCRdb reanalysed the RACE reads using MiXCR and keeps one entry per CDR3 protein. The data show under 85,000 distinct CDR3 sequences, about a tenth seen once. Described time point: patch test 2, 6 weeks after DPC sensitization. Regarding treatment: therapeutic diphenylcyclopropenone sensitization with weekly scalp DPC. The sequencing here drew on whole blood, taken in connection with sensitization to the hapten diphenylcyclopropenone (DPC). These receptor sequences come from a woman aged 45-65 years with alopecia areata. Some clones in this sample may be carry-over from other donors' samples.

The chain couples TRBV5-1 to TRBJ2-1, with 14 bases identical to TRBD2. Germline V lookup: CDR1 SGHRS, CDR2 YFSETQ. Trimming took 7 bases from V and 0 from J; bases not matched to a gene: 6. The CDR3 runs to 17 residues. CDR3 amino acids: CASSSGLAGVSYNEQFF. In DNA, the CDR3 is TGCGCCAGCTCCTCGGGACTAGCGGGAGTCTCCTACAATGAGCAGTTCTTC.

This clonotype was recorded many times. CDR3 DNA sequence: TGTGCCAGCAGTTTAAACCAAGAGCAGTACTTC. Translation gives CASSLNQEQYF. The rearrangement uses TRBV27 and TRBJ2-7, with D unresolved. The CDR3 is 11 residues long. Germline loops: CDR1 MNHEY, CDR2 SMNVEV (reference sequence). Trimming removed 2 bases from V and 7 bases from J, with 6 bases in between.

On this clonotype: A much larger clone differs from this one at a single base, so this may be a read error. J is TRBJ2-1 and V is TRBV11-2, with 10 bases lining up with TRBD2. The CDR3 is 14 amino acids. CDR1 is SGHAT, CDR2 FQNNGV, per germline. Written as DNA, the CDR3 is TGTACCAGCAGCTTAAGGACTAGCGGTATAGAGCAGTTCTTC. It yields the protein CTSSLRTSGIEQFF.

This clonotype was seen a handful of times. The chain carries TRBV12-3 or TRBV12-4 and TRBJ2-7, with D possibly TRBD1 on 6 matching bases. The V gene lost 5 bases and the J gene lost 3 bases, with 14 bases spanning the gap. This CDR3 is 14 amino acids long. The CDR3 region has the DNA TGTGCCAGCAGTAGCAGCACAGGGAACTACGAGCAGTACTTC. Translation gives CASSSSTGNYEQYF.

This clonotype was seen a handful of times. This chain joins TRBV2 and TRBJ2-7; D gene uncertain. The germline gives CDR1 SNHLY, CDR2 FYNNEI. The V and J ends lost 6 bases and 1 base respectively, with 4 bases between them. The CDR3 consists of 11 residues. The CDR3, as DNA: TGTGCCAGCAGGAGGTCCTACGAGCAGTACTTC. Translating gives CASRRSYEQYF.

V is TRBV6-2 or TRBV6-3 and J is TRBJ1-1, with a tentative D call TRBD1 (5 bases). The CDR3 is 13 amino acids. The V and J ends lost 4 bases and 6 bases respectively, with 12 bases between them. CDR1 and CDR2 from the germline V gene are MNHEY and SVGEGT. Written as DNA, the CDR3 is TGTGCCAGCAGTTCCCTCAGGGTCTCTGAAGCTTTCTTT. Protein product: CASSSLRVSEAFF.

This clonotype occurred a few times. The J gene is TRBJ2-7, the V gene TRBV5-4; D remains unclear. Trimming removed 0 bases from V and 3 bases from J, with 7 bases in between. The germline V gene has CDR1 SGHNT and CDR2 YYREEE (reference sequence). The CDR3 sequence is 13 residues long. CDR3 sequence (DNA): TGTGCCAGCAGCTTGGGGACGATCTACGAGCAGTACTTC. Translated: CASSLGTIYEQYF.

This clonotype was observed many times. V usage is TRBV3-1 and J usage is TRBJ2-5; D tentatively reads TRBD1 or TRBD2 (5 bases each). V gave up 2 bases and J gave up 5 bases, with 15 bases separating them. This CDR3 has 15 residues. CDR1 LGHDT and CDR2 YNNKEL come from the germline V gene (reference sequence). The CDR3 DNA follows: TGTGCCAGCAGCCAATCTCCGGGACCCCAGGAGACCCAGTACTTC. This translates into CASSQSPGPQETQYF.

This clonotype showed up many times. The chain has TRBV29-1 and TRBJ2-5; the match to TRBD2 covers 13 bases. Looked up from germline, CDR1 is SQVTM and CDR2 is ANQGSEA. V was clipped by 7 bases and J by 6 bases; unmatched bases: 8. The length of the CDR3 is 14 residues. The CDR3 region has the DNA TGCAGCGCCAGGACTAGCGGGAGCTCTAAGACCCAGTACTTC. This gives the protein CSARTSGSSKTQYF.

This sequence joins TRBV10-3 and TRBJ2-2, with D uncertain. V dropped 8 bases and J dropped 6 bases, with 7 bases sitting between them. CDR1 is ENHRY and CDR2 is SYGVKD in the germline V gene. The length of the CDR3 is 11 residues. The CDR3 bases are TGTGCCATCTCTCGATCCGGGGAGCTGTTTTTT. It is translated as CAISRSGELFF.

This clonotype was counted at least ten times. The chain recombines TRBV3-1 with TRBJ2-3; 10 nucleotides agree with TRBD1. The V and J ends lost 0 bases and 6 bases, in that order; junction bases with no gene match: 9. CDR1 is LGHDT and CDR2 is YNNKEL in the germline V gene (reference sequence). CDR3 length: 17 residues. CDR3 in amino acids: CASSQDLAGQGSDTQYF. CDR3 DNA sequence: TGTGCCAGCAGCCAAGATCTCGCGGGACAGGGGAGCGATACGCAGTATTTT.

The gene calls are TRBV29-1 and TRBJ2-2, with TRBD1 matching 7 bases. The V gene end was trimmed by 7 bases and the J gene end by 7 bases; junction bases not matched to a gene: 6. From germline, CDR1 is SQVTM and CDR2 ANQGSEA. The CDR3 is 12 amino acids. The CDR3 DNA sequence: TGCAGCGCTGGACAGGTCCTCGGGGAGCTGTTTTTT. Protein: CSAGQVLGELFF.

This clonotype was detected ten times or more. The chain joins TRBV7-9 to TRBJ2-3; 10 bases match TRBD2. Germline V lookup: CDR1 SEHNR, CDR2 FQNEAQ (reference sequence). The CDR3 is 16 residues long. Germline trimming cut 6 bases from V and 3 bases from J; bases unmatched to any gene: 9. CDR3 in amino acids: CASSKSLAGVTDTQYF. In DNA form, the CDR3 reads TGTGCCAGCAGTAAGAGTCTAGCGGGAGTAACAGATACGCAGTATTTT. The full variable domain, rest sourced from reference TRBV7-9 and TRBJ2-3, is DTGVSQNPRHKITKRGQNVTFRCDPISEHNRLYWYRQTLGQGPEFLTYFQNEAQLEKSRLLSDRFSAERPKGSFSTLEIQRTEQGDSAMYLCASSKSLAGVTDTQYFGPGTRLTVL.

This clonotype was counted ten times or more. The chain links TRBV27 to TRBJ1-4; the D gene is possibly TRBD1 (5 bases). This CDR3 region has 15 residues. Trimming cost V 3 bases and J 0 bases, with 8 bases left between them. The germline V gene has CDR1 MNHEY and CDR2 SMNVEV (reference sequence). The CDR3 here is CASSLGGSTNEKLFF. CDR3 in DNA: TGTGCCAGCAGTTTGGGGGGATCAACTAATGAAAAACTGTTTTTT.

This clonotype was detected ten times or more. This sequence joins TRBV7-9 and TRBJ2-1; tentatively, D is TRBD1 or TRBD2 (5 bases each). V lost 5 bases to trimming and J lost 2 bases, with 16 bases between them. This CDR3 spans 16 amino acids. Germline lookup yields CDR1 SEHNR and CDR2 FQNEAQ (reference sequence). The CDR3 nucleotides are TGTGCCAGCAGCCCCCCTGGTGGGGGACCCTACAATGAGCAGTTCTTC. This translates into CASSPPGGGPYNEQFF. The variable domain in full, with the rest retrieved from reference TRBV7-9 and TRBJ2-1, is DTGVSQNPRHKITKRGQNVTFRCDPISEHNRLYWYRQTLGQGPEFLTYFQNEAQLEKSRLLSDRFSAERPKGSFSTLEIQRTEQGDSAMYLCASSPPGGGPYNEQFFGPGTRLTVL.

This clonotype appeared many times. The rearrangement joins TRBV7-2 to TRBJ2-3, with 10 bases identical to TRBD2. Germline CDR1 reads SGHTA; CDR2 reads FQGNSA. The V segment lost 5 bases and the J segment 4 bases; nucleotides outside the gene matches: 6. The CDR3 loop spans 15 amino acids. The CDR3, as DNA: TGTGCCAGCAGCAACAGACTAGCGGGCGCAGATACGCAGTATTTT. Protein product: CASSNRLAGADTQYF. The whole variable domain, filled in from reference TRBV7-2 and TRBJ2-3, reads GAGVSQSPSNKVTEKGKDVELRCDPISGHTALYWYRQSLGQGLEFLIYFQGNSAPDKSGLPSDRFSAERTGGSVSTLTIQRTQQEDSAVYLCASSNRLAGADTQYFGPGTRLTVL.

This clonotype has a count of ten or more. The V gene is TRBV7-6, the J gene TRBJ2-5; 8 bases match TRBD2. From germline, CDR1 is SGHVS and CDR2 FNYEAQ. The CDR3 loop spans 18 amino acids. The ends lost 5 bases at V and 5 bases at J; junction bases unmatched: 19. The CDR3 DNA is TGTGCCAGCAGCGTGGGACTAGGAAGGGGAACCGCATGGGAGACCCAGTACTTC. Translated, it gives CASSVGLGRGTAWETQYF.

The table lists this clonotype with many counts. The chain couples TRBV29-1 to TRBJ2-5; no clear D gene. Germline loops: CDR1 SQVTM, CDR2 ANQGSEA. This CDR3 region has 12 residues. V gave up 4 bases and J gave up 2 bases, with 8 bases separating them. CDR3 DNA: TGCAGCGTTGGGACGGCTCAAGAGACCCAGTACTTC. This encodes CSVGTAQETQYF.

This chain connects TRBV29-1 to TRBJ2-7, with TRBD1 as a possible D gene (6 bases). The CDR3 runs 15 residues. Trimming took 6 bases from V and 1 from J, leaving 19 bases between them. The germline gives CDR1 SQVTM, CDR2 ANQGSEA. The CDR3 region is CSVSRVDRSSYEQYF. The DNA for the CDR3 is TGCAGCGTCTCAAGGGTCGACAGGTCTTCCTACGAGCAGTACTTC.

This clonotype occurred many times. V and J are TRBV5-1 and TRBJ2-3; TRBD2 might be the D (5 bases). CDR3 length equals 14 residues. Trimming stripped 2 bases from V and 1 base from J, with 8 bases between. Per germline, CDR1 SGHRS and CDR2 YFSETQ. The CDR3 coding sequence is TGCGCCAGCAGCTTTGGGAGCGGCACAGATACGCAGTATTTT. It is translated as CASSFGSGTDTQYF.

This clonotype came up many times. CDR3 DNA: TGTGCCAGCAGCTTGAGGGATGTGGAGACCCAGTACTTC. It yields the protein CASSLRDVETQYF. The chain is built from TRBV11-2 and TRBJ2-5; TRBD2 might be the D (5 bases). The germline V gene encodes CDR1 SGHAT and CDR2 FQNNGV. The CDR3 is 13 residues long. The V end was cut by 3 bases, the J end by 5 bases, with 10 bases between.

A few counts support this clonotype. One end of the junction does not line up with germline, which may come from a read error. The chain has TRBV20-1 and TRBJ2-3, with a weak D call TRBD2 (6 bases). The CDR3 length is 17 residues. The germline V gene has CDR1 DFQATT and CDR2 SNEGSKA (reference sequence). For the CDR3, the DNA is TGCAGTACTAGGTTCGGTATTGTGCTAGCGAGCACAGATACGCAGTATTTT. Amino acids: CSTRFGIVLASTDTQYF.

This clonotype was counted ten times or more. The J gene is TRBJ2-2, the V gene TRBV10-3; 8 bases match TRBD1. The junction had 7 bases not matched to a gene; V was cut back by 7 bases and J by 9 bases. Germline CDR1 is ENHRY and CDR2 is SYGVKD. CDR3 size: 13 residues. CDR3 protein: CAITPDRGRELFF. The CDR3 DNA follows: TGTGCCATCACCCCAGACAGGGGCCGGGAGCTGTTTTTT.